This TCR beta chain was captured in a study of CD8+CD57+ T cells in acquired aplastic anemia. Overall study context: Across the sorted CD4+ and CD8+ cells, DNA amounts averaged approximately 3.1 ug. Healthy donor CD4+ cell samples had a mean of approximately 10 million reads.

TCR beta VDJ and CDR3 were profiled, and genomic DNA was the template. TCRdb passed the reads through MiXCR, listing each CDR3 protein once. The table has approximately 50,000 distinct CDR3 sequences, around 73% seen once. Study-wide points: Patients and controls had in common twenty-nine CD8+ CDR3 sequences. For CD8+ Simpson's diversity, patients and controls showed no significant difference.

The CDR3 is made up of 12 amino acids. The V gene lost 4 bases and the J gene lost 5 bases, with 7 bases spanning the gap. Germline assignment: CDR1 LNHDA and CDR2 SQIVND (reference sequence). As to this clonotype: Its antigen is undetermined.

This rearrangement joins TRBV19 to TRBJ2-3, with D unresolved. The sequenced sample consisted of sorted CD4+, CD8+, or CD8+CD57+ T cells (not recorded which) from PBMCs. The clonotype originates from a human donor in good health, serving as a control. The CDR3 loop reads CASSTPGDTQYF. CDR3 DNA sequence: TGTGCCAGTAGTACACCTGGAGATACGCAGTATTTT.